A single sample is the source of the 15 T cell receptor beta chains below, sequenced in a study of blood T cell repertoires in COVID-19. Measured with immunoSEQ multiplex PCR; TCRdb has only the in-frame clones, and not every one. Of 140,000 to 150,000 clones listed, 60% to 85% are singletons. Sequences were obtained from peripheral blood. The receptors were sampled from a woman aged 60 to 75 with acute or convalescent COVID-19.

V usage is TRBV2 and J usage is TRBJ2-3; 7 nucleotides agree with TRBD2. There are 13 residues in the CDR3. The junction had 3 bases not matched to a gene; V was cut back by 7 bases and J by 2 bases. Germline-derived CDR1 and CDR2 are SNHLY and FYNNEI. The CDR3 protein is CASKSGNTDTQYF. The CDR3 nucleotides are TGTGCCAGCAAGAGCGGGAACACAGATACGCAGTATTTT.

This chain links TRBV25-1 with TRBJ1-2, with D tentatively TRBD1 (6 bases). Per the germline V gene, CDR1 is MGHDK and CDR2 is SYGVNS. The V end was cut by 2 bases, the J end by 8 bases, with 15 bases between. The CDR3 loop spans 14 amino acids. The CDR3 loop is CASSELADRYGYTF. The CDR3 nucleotides are TGTGCCAGCAGTGAACTCGCCGACAGGTACGGCTACACCTTC.

The CDR3 is CASSLGGQGDEQYF. Written as DNA, the CDR3 is TGTGCCAGCAGCTTGGGTGGACAGGGGGACGAGCAGTACTTC. The V and J genes are TRBV5-4 and TRBJ2-7, with TRBD1 matching over 10 bases. CDR3 length: 14 residues. V lost 0 bases, J lost 5 bases, and 2 bases stayed unmatched. Germline-derived CDR1 and CDR2 are SGHNT and YYREEE (reference sequence).

This clone was detected many times. This chain links TRBV5-1 with TRBJ2-1; TRBD2 aligns across 11 bases. The J segment lost 4 bases and the V segment lost 8 bases, leaving 11 bases of the junction unmatched. This CDR3 has 16 residues. CDR1 and CDR2 (germline): SGHRS, YFSETQ. The CDR3 bases are TGCGCCAGTGGGCGCGGCCTAGCGGGAGGATACAATGAGCAGTTCTTC. This gives the protein CASGRGLAGGYNEQFF.

The genes are TRBV11-2 and TRBJ2-5, with 8 nucleotides matching TRBD2. J lost 7 bases, V lost 1 base, and 8 bases had no gene match. Germline CDR1 reads SGHAT; CDR2 reads FQNNGV. This CDR3 has 15 amino acids. The CDR3 region is CASSLVPLAGGTQYF. CDR3 DNA sequence: TGTGCCAGCAGCTTAGTTCCCCTAGCGGGTGGGACCCAGTACTTC. Full variable domain (missing parts from reference TRBV11-2 and TRBJ2-5): EAGVAQSPRYKIIEKRQSVAFWCNPISGHATLYWYQQILGQGPKLLIQFQNNGVVDDSQLPKDRFSAERLKGVDSTLKIQPAKLEDSAVYLCASSLVPLAGGTQYFGPGTRLLVL.

The chain has TRBV23-1 and TRBJ2-4, with D tentatively TRBD1 (7 bases). Being an ORF, TRBV23-1 has a function that is uncertain. CDR3 size: 15 residues. V lost 2 bases to trimming and J lost 10 bases, with 18 bases between them. The CDR3 sequence is CASSQPRRGQWIQYF. CDR3 DNA: TGCGCCAGCAGTCAACCTAGGAGGGGGCAGTGGATTCAGTACTTC.

The CDR3 DNA follows: TGTGCCAGCAGTTTATCCCCTCGACAGGGGGTGGATTCACCCCTCCACTTT. This sequence encodes CASSLSPRQGVDSPLHF. The gene calls are TRBV27 and TRBJ1-6; 9 bases are shared with TRBD1. This CDR3 region has 17 residues. Per germline, CDR1 MNHEY and CDR2 SMNVEV (reference sequence). Losses at the gene ends were 0 bases for V and 8 bases for J; bases not matched to a gene: 8.

This rearrangement joins TRBV19 to TRBJ2-7; D is perhaps TRBD2 (6 bases). V was pared by 3 bases and J by 6 bases, with 24 bases between. Germline lookup yields CDR1 LNHDA and CDR2 SQIVND (reference sequence). This CDR3 is built from 17 residues. The CDR3 is CASSMYQAGPTPVEQYF. DNA of the CDR3: TGTGCCAGTAGTATGTATCAGGCGGGACCAACTCCAGTCGAGCAGTACTTC.

The chain joins TRBV11-2 to TRBJ1-4; 9 bases fit TRBD1. The CDR3 consists of 15 residues. Germline CDR1 SGHAT, CDR2 FQNNGV. The trim removed 4 bases at V and 5 bases at J, leaving 5 bases unmatched. The CDR3 loop is CASSWTDRGNEKLFF. CDR3 DNA: TGTGCCAGCAGCTGGACGGACAGGGGCAATGAAAAACTGTTTTTT.

This clone was found a few times. The chain links TRBV14 to TRBJ1-2; D is ambiguous. Germline-derived CDR1 and CDR2 are SGHDN and FVKESK. The CDR3 has 18 residues. The V end was cut by 2 bases, the J end by 4 bases, with 23 bases between. This CDR3 reads CASSQLGSGSFPVYGYTF. CDR3 nucleotide sequence: TGTGCCAGCAGCCAATTAGGCTCCGGGTCCTTCCCAGTCTATGGCTACACCTTC.

The chain employs TRBV7-9 and TRBJ2-7, with 11 bases that match TRBD1. CDR3 length equals 17 residues. Germline V gene sequence: CDR1 SEHNR, CDR2 FQNEAQ (reference sequence). The ends lost 3 bases at V and 0 bases at J; junction bases unmatched: 7. The CDR3 DNA sequence: TGTGCCAGCAGCTTGGCCGGGACAGGGGGAAGCTCCTACGAGCAGTACTTC. Amino acids: CASSLAGTGGSSYEQYF.

The chain is built from TRBV29-1 and TRBJ2-1; tentative D call: TRBD1 (5 bases). The CDR3 is 14 residues long. Trimming pared 3 bases from V and 5 bases from J, leaving 14 bases between. Germline V gene sequence: CDR1 SQVTM, CDR2 ANQGSEA. CDR3 coding DNA: TGCAGCGTTGACCGGAATCTAGGGGACAATGAGCAGTTCTTC. It is translated as CSVDRNLGDNEQFF.

The rearrangement uses TRBV14 and TRBJ2-2, with TRBD2 matching 7 bases. Germline trimming cut 2 bases from V and 6 bases from J; bases unmatched to any gene: 12. The CDR3 covers 17 residues. Germline assignment: CDR1 SGHDN and CDR2 FVKESK. The chain's CDR3 is CASSQRKGRALAGELFF. DNA of the CDR3: TGTGCCAGCAGCCAACGCAAGGGGAGGGCCTTGGCCGGGGAGCTGTTTTTT. The complete variable domain, with remaining parts taken from reference TRBV14 and TRBJ2-2, reads EAGVTQFPSHSVIEKGQTVTLRCDPISGHDNLYWYRRVMGKEIKFLLHFVKESKQDESGMPNNRFLAERTGGTYSTLKVQPAELEDSGVYFCASSQRKGRALAGELFFGEGSRLTVL.

V gene TRBV3-1 (or the pseudogene TRBV3-2) combines with J gene TRBJ2-5; a possible D gene is TRBD1 (5 bases). Germline V gives CDR1 LGHDT, CDR2 YNNKEL (reference sequence). The CDR3 sequence is 13 residues long. CDR3 region: CAVRQLPQETQYF. Here the CDR3 DNA reads TGTGCTGTTAGACAGCTACCTCAAGAGACCCAGTACTTC.

CDR3 sequence reads: CASRGQDLTGELFF. The CDR3 bases are TGCGCCAGCAGGGGACAGGACCTCACCGGGGAGCTGTTTTTT. The rearrangement uses TRBV5-1 and TRBJ2-2, with 8 bases fitting TRBD1. Germline CDR1 reads SGHRS; CDR2 reads YFSETQ. The J segment lost 4 bases and the V segment lost 5 bases, leaving 4 bases of the junction unmatched. This CDR3 spans 14 amino acids.